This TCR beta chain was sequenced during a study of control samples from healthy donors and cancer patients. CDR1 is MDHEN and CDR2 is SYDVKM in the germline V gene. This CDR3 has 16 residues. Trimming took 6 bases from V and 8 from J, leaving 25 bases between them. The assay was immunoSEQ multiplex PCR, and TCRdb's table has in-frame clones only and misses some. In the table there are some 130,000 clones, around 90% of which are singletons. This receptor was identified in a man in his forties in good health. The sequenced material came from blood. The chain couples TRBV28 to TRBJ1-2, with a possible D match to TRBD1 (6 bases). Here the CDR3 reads CASSYGTPPPRAGYTF. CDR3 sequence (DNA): TGTGCCAGCAGCTATGGGACACCGCCTCCGCGGGCCGGCTACACCTTC.